These T cell receptor beta chains were read from a single sample in a study of beta chain features in type 1 diabetes. Assay: immunoSEQ multiplex PCR; the TCRdb copy retains only in-frame clones and omits some. The repertoire consists of 310,000 or so clones, with roughly 8% occurring once and the leading ten covering less than 0.5%. Specimen: central memory CD4+ T cells from blood. These receptors all come from a young woman in good health. The CDR3 runs from the conserved cysteine through the conserved F or W. The D gene is left open where the match is weak. Part of the rows lack a size; the others show once, few, many or a class for expanded clones.

>TRBJ2-5|few|-|TRBV7-2
CASSQDRQETQYF
TGTGCCAGCAGCCAGGACAGACAAGAGACCCAGTACTTC
>TRBJ2-6|-|-|TRBV4-1
CASSPSDSNSGANVLTF
TGCGCCAGCAGCCCCTCGGACAGCAACTCTGGGGCCAACGTCCTGACTTTC
>TRBJ2-7|-|-|TRBV7-2
CASSSLGGISYEQYF
TGTGCCAGCAGCTCGCTAGGCGGGATCTCCTACGAGCAGTACTTC
>TRBJ2-6|-|-|TRBV10-3
CATQLAGANVLTF
TGTGCCACCCAGTTGGCTGGGGCCAACGTCCTGACTTTC
>TRBJ2-2|few|-|TRBV19
CASSMIGNTGELFF
TGTGCCAGTAGTATGATAGGGAACACCGGGGAGCTGTTTTTT
>TRBJ2-7|many|-|TRBV28
CATQTRYEQYF
TGTGCCACCCAGACCCGATACGAGCAGTACTTC
>TRBJ2-5|few|-|TRBV28
CASSFGVYQYF
TGTGCCAGCAGTTTTGGCGTGTACCAGTACTTC
>TRBJ2-1|-|-|TRBV7-2
CASSQDRRIEQFF
TGCGCCAGCAGCCAAGATCGAAGGATAGAGCAGTTCTTC
>TRBJ2-1|many|TRBD2|TRBV4-3
CASSRTGSTSGRSGEQFF
TGCGCCAGCAGCCGGACGGGGTCAACTAGCGGGAGATCGGGTGAGCAGTTCTTC
>TRBJ1-2|many|TRBD1|TRBV27
CASSSPSGTGGGGYTF
TGTGCCAGCAGTTCCCCCTCCGGGACAGGGGGTGGTGGCTACACCTTC
>TRBJ1-4|few|-|TRBV10-2
CASRRSTGSNEKLFF
TGCGCCAGCCGGAGAAGTACAGGGAGCAATGAAAAACTGTTTTTT
>TRBJ2-3|few|TRBD2|TRBV28
CASSRSGRADTQYF
TGTGCCAGCAGTCGCTCGGGGAGGGCAGATACGCAGTATTTT
>TRBJ2-3|-|TRBD2|TRBV5-1
CASSAGLAGAPSTDTQYF
TGCGCCAGCAGCGCGGGACTAGCGGGAGCCCCGAGCACAGATACGCAGTATTTT
>TRBJ2-1|-|TRBD1|TRBV28
CASSPGTGGYNEQFF
TGTGCCAGCAGCCCCGGGACAGGGGGCTACAATGAGCAGTTCTTC
>TRBJ2-5|few|-|TRBV10-3
CAISPGIVETQYF
TGTGCCATCAGCCCGGGTATAGTGGAGACCCAGTACTTC
>TRBJ2-2|few|-|TRBV7-7
CASSPRQGLSPGELFF
TGTGCTAGCAGCCCCCGACAGGGACTGAGCCCCGGGGAGCTGTTTTTT
>TRBJ1-1|few|-|TRBV7-9
CASRGTAADTEAFF
TGTGCCAGCAGAGGGACGGCAGCCGACACTGAAGCTTTCTTT
>TRBJ2-6|-|-|TRBV18
CASSPAGHSAGANVLTF
TGTGCCAGCTCACCAGCGGGTCACTCAGCTGGGGCCAACGTCCTGACTTTC
>TRBJ2-5|-|TRBD2|TRBV4-3
CASRKSGSIIGETQYF
TGCGCCAGCAGGAAGAGCGGGAGTATTATTGGGGAGACCCAGTACTTC
>TRBJ2-1|-|-|TRBV2
CASSGQYEQFF
TGTGCCAGCAGTGGACAGTATGAGCAGTTCTTC
>TRBJ2-5|few|TRBD2|TRBV28
CASSPGGFGETQYF
TGTGCCAGCAGCCCGGGGGGGTTCGGAGAGACCCAGTACTTC
>TRBJ2-2|-|TRBD1|TRBV2
CASSVTGGRTGELFF
TGTGCCAGCAGCGTCACAGGGGGCAGAACAGGGGAGCTGTTTTTT
>TRBJ2-7|few|TRBD1|TRBV19
CASSRKPGTGSHEQYF
TGTGCCAGTAGTAGGAAACCCGGGACAGGGTCCCACGAGCAGTACTTC
>TRBJ2-2|few|TRBD1|TRBV7-6
CASSLWDRSNTGELFF
TGTGCCAGCAGCTTGTGGGACAGGTCAAACACCGGGGAGCTGTTTTTT
>TRBJ2-1|-|-|TRBV7-9
CASSTNEQFF
TGTGCCAGCAGCACCAATGAGCAGTTCTTC